This record concerns one T cell receptor beta chain sequence. This table comes from immunoSEQ multiplex PCR, and its TCRdb copy is limited to in-frame clones, with some not included. The repertoire holds about 280,000 clones, with roughly 90% as singletons. The sample originates from a study of cytomegalovirus exposure and HLA in healthy donors. The donors were members of the roughly 120-subject validation cohort (separate from the approximately 670-subject first cohort). This receptor was obtained from a woman under 30 in good health and CMV-seronegative. Sequenced: PBMCs.

The CDR3 nucleotides are TGTGCCAGCAGCTTGGGAACTAGCGGGAGTCGACGGGAGCAGTACTTC. Translating gives CASSLGTSGSRREQYF. The genes are TRBV5-4 and TRBJ2-7, with 11 bases aligning to TRBD2. The germline V gene encodes CDR1 SGHNT and CDR2 YYREEE (reference sequence). The CDR3 length is 16 residues. V lost 0 bases to trimming and J lost 7 bases; unmatched junction nucleotides: 9.